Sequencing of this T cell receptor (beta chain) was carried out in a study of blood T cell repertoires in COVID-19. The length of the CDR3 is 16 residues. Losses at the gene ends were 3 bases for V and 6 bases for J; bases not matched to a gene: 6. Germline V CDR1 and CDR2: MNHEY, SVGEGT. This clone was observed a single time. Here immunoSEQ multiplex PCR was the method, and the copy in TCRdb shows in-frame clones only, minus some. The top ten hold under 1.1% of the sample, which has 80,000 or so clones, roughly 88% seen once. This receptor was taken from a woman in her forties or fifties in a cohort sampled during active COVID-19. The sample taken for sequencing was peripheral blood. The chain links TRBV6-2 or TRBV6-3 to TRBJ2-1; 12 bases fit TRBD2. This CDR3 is CASSYSSGRARNEQFF. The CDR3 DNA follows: TGTGCCAGCAGTTATTCTAGCGGGAGGGCCCGCAATGAGCAGTTCTTC.